What follows are 26 T cell receptor beta chains derived from one specimen sequenced in a study. TCRdb redid the calling of the reads with MiXCR, one entry per CDR3 protein. This sample has about 7,100 distinct CDR3 sequences, with roughly 32% found just once. The sequenced sample was blood. All receptors come from a human donor.

The table lists this clonotype with many counts. The genes are TRBV11-2 and TRBJ2-4; possible D gene TRBD1, 6 bases. CDR3 length: 13 residues. Germline CDR1 SGHAT, CDR2 FQNNGV. V lost 1 base to trimming and J lost 8 bases, with 9 bases between them. In DNA form, the CDR3 reads TGTGCCAGCAGCTTAGTGGGGGCGGACATTCAGTACTTC. It specifies CASSLVGADIQYF.

By share of the sample, this clonotype is medium-sized. This chain links TRBV30 with TRBJ2-3; 8 bases align to TRBD2. The V gene end was trimmed by 2 bases and the J gene end by 2 bases; junction bases not matched to a gene: 6. Germline loops: CDR1 GTSNPN, CDR2 SVGIG (reference sequence). The CDR3 totals 15 residues. The CDR3 DNA sequence: TGTGCCTGGAGTCAACTAGCGGTCGCCACAGATACGCAGTATTTT. Its protein is CAWSQLAVATDTQYF.

This clonotype was detected ten times or more. The chain joins TRBV4-2 to TRBJ1-2, with D maybe TRBD1 (6 bases). Deletions cut 4 bases from V and 8 bases from J, with 11 bases between. Germline CDR1 and CDR2: LGHNA and YNFKEQ. The CDR3 has 12 amino acids. CDR3 residues: CASSLGHGGYTF. The CDR3, as DNA: TGTGCCAGCAGCCTGGGACATGGAGGCTACACCTTC.

The chain employs TRBV20-1 and TRBJ2-3, with 13 bases matching TRBD2. Trimming cost V 5 bases and J 11 bases; bases outside gene matches: 13. Germline loops: CDR1 DFQATT, CDR2 SNEGSKA (reference sequence). The CDR3 loop spans 15 amino acids. The CDR3 loop is CSAVHTSGRDNEQYF. Here the CDR3 DNA reads TGCAGTGCTGTGCACACTAGCGGGAGGGACAATGAGCAGTATTTT.

The CDR3 reads CASSLQGWTQTANTEAFF. DNA for the CDR3: TGTGCCAGCTCATTACAGGGGTGGACTCAGACCGCAAACACTGAAGCTTTCTTT. The V call is TRBV18, the J call TRBJ1-1; TRBD1 matches 7 bases. Trimming took 5 bases from V and 2 from J; bases not matched to a gene: 17. This CDR3 has 18 residues. CDR1 and CDR2 (germline): KGHSH, LQKENI.

By share of the sample, this clonotype is medium-sized. The chain uses TRBV20-1 and TRBJ2-7, with a weak D call TRBD1 (7 bases). V gave up 3 bases and J gave up 4 bases, with 13 bases separating them. Germline V gene lookup returns CDR1 DFQATT and CDR2 SNEGSKA (reference sequence). The CDR3 runs 13 residues. The CDR3: CSASGGTAYEQYF. CDR3 in DNA: TGCAGTGCTAGTGGGGGGACAGCTTACGAGCAGTACTTC.

This clonotype qualifies as medium-sized. V gene TRBV7-2 combines with J gene TRBJ2-7; 10 nucleotides agree with TRBD2. The CDR3 is 15 residues long. Germline V gives CDR1 SGHTA, CDR2 FQGNSA. The junction had 6 bases not matched to a gene; V was cut back by 5 bases and J by 2 bases. CDR3 residues: CASSPPTSGAYEQYF. The CDR3 DNA follows: TGTGCCAGCAGCCCCCCTACTAGCGGGGCCTACGAGCAGTACTTC.

Judged by abundance, this clonotype is medium-sized (0.01 to 0.1%). V usage is TRBV7-9 and J usage is TRBJ1-1; 8 bases map to TRBD1. The junction had 13 bases not matched to a gene; V was cut back by 5 bases and J by 2 bases. Germline V CDR1 and CDR2: SEHNR, FQNEAQ (reference sequence). The CDR3 runs 17 residues. This CDR3 reads CASSPGQATIINTEAFF. The DNA for the CDR3 is TGTGCCAGCAGCCCGGGACAGGCCACTATCATCAACACTGAAGCTTTCTTT.

This clonotype has just one count. V is TRBV20-1 and J is TRBJ1-2; TRBD1 matches at 9 bases. The CDR3 length is 14 residues. The germline CDR1 and CDR2 sequences are DFQATT and SNEGSKA (reference sequence). The CDR3 region is CSVAGDREGYGYTF. DNA of the CDR3: TGCAGCGTTGCTGGGGACAGGGAAGGGTATGGCTACACCTTC.

By share of the sample, this clonotype is medium-sized. Here the CDR3 DNA reads TGCAGTGCTATAGGGGCTAGCACAGATACGCAGTATTTT. It translates to CSAIGASTDTQYF. The chain couples TRBV20-1 to TRBJ2-3; TRBD1 is a possible D gene (5 bases). Trimming removed 4 bases from V and 0 bases from J, with 8 bases in between. Germline V gives CDR1 DFQATT, CDR2 SNEGSKA (reference sequence). This CDR3 has 13 amino acids.

CDR3: CSARQGQPFNYGYTF. CDR3 nucleotide sequence: TGCAGTGCTAGACAAGGACAGCCTTTTAACTATGGCTACACCTTC. This chain links TRBV20-1 with TRBJ1-2; the D gene is possibly TRBD1 (6 bases). Germline V lookup: CDR1 DFQATT, CDR2 SNEGSKA (reference sequence). The CDR3 covers 15 residues. Trimming stripped 2 bases from V and 1 base from J, with 14 bases between.

This clonotype was counted at least ten times. This rearrangement joins TRBV30 to TRBJ1-1; weak D call: TRBD1 (6 bases). The CDR3 spans 14 residues. V was cut by 1 base and J by 4 bases, with 13 bases left in between. Germline CDR1 and CDR2: GTSNPN and SVGIG (reference sequence). The chain's CDR3 is CAWSGPRGITEAFF. CDR3 bases: TGTGCCTGGAGTGGGCCGAGGGGGATCACTGAAGCTTTCTTT. Using reference TRBV30 and TRBJ1-1 for the parts outside the CDR3, the full variable domain is SQTIHQWPATLVQPVGSPLSLECTVEGTSNPNLYWYRQAAGRGLQLLFYSVGIGQISSEVPQNLSASRPQDRQFILSSKKLLLSDSGFYLCAWSGPRGITEAFFGQGTRLTVV.

This clonotype is medium-sized in the sample. The chain joins TRBV20-1 to TRBJ1-1, with D unresolved. Between the trimmed V and J ends, which lost 0 bases and 12 bases, there was a span of 17 bases. Germline V lookup: CDR1 DFQATT, CDR2 SNEGSKA (reference sequence). There are 13 residues in the CDR3. CDR3 sequence reads: CSARDQEPRRTFF. The DNA of the CDR3 is TGCAGTGCTAGAGACCAGGAACCCAGACGGACTTTCTTT.

This clonotype was recorded many times. The chain is built from TRBV4-2 and TRBJ1-1; D remains unclear. Germline CDR1 reads LGHNA; CDR2 reads YNFKEQ. The CDR3 runs to 13 residues. Trimming took 0 bases from V and 4 from J, leaving 6 bases between them. The CDR3 sequence: CASSQDSPTEAFF. The CDR3 DNA sequence: TGTGCCAGCAGCCAAGATTCGCCCACTGAAGCTTTCTTT.

The sample holds many counts of this clonotype. The J gene is TRBJ2-2, the V gene TRBV15; possibly TRBD1 or TRBD2 for D (6 bases each). This CDR3 is built from 15 residues. The germline V gene encodes CDR1 LNHNV and CDR2 YYDKDF (reference sequence). Trimming removed 6 bases at V and 7 bases at J, with 18 bases between. The CDR3 DNA reads as TGTGCCACCAGAGGGGGGATAGCAGGAGGCGGGGAGCTGTTTTTT. Residues: CATRGGIAGGGELFF.

Relative to its sample, this clonotype is medium-sized. This chain connects TRBV7-3 to TRBJ1-1, with 8 nucleotides matching TRBD1. Germline-derived CDR1 and CDR2 are SGHTA and FQGTGA. The V segment lost 6 bases and the J segment 4 bases; nucleotides outside the gene matches: 7. There are 14 residues in the CDR3. CDR3 in DNA: TGTGCCAGCAGAACGACAGGGGTGAGCACTGAAGCTTTCTTT. Its translation: CASRTTGVSTEAFF. Complete variable domain (other parts from reference TRBV7-3 and TRBJ1-1): GAGVSQTPSNKVTEKGKYVELRCDPISGHTALYWYRQSLGQGPEFLIYFQGTGAADDSGLPNDRFFAVRPEGSVSTLKIQRTERGDSAVYLCASRTTGVSTEAFFGQGTRLTVV.

This clonotype was seen repeatedly, ten times or more. This chain connects TRBV30 to TRBJ1-1; D ambiguous. The CDR3 length is 14 residues. Trimming pared 0 bases from V and 6 bases from J, leaving 14 bases between. From germline, CDR1 is GTSNPN and CDR2 SVGIG (reference sequence). The CDR3 reads CAWSVRGLGAEAFF. For the CDR3, the DNA is TGTGCCTGGAGTGTGCGAGGGTTGGGTGCTGAAGCTTTCTTT.

This chain links TRBV30 with TRBJ1-1; 9 nucleotides agree with TRBD1. CDR1 and CDR2 from the germline V gene are GTSNPN and SVGIG (reference sequence). This CDR3 has 15 amino acids. V gave up 1 base and J gave up 3 bases; unmatched junction bases: 6. The CDR3 region is CAWSGTGEADTEAFF. Written as DNA, the CDR3 is TGTGCCTGGAGTGGGACAGGGGAGGCGGACACTGAAGCTTTCTTT.

This clonotype ranks as medium-sized. This chain links TRBV18 with TRBJ1-5, with D perhaps TRBD1 (6 bases). The CDR3 covers 16 residues. The germline V gene encodes CDR1 KGHSH and CDR2 LQKENI. The V and J ends lost 4 bases and 3 bases respectively, with 16 bases between them. Here the CDR3 reads CASSLLGGENNQPQHF. CDR3 coding DNA: TGTGCCAGCTCACTTTTAGGGGGGGAGAACAATCAGCCCCAGCATTTT.

This clonotype was seen repeatedly, ten times or more. The chain couples TRBV29-1 to TRBJ1-1; no clear D. CDR1 is SQVTM and CDR2 is ANQGSEA in the germline V gene. This CDR3 has 13 amino acids. Deletions cut 6 bases from V and 1 base from J, with 12 bases between. This chain's CDR3 is CSVAGMRNTEAFF. The CDR3 nucleotides read TGCAGCGTGGCGGGGATGAGGAACACTGAAGCTTTCTTT.

The chain recombines TRBV20-1 with TRBJ1-1, with unresolved D. The CDR3 loop spans 12 amino acids. CDR1 is DFQATT, CDR2 SNEGSKA, per germline (reference sequence). V lost 5 bases, J lost 10 bases, and 17 bases lay in between. The CDR3: CSAAPPGPGAFF. Here the CDR3 DNA reads TGCAGTGCTGCCCCCCCCGGTCCGGGAGCTTTCTTT.

The CDR3 nucleotides are TGTGCCAGCAGCTATCTAGCGGGAGGGATGGGCGGCTACAATGAGCAGTTCTTC. This sequence encodes CASSYLAGGMGGYNEQFF. V is TRBV11-1 and J is TRBJ2-1, with TRBD2 identical over 12 bases. The ends lost 4 bases at V and 3 bases at J; junction bases unmatched: 10. Germline values: CDR1 SGHAT, CDR2 FQDESV (reference sequence). This CDR3 region has 18 residues.

Within the sample, this clonotype is medium-sized. This chain joins TRBV12-3 or TRBV12-4 and TRBJ2-6, with TRBD1 matching 10 bases. This CDR3 has 18 amino acids. V trimming: 4 bases; J trimming: 1 base; junction bases outside the gene matches: 7. CDR3 nucleotide sequence: TGTGCCAGCAGTTACGCGGGACAGGGGTCTTCTGGGGCCAACGTCCTGACTTTC. It translates to CASSYAGQGSSGANVLTF.

By share of the sample, this clonotype is medium-sized (0.01 to 0.1%). This chain joins TRBV7-9 and TRBJ2-7; D is possibly TRBD1 (5 bases). In germline, CDR1 is SEHNR, CDR2 FQNEAQ (reference sequence). V was trimmed by 2 bases and J by 3 bases, leaving 5 bases between them. The CDR3 runs to 12 residues. CDR3 nucleotide sequence: TGTGCCAGCAGCTTACAGGGCTACGAGCAGTACTTC. Translating gives CASSLQGYEQYF.

This clonotype is termed medium-sized. The genes are TRBV30 and TRBJ2-2, with 9 bases that match TRBD2. The CDR3 totals 13 residues. The V and J ends lost 3 bases and 6 bases, in that order; junction bases with no gene match: 2. In germline, CDR1 is GTSNPN, CDR2 SVGIG (reference sequence). CDR3 bases: TGTGCCTGGAGGACTAGCGGAGCCGGGGAGCTGTTTTTT. It is translated as CAWRTSGAGELFF.

In its sample, this clonotype ranks as medium-sized (0.01 to 0.1%). The chain links TRBV30 to TRBJ1-2; 8 bases fit TRBD1. The CDR3 sequence is 13 residues long. CDR1 and CDR2 (germline): GTSNPN, SVGIG (reference sequence). The ends lost 6 bases at V and 2 bases at J; junction bases unmatched: 5. The CDR3 here is CACTGQGNYGYTF. The DNA of the CDR3 is TGTGCCTGTACAGGACAGGGCAACTATGGCTACACCTTC.